The T cell receptor (beta chain) described here comes from a study of shared clonotypes between healthy human individuals. Study-wide results and caveats: Generation probabilities were higher for clonotypes shared across all four sorted-subset donors than for unshared ones. Incompleteness in sorted-subset sequencing, despite large depth, was shown by rarefaction.

This CDR3 has 13 amino acids. Germline-derived CDR1 and CDR2 are SGHAT and FQNNGV. The germline V and J ends were trimmed by 7 bases and 5 bases, with 14 bases remaining between them. A remark on this clone: Its antigen is still unknown.

The donors were adults (healthy and HIV-negative) with no recent acute infections or vaccinations. The input for sorted-subset replicate PCRs was roughly 180 ng DNA, about 30,000 T cell genomes. Sequencing was performed with immunoSEQ multiplex PCR; in TCRdb, only in-frame clones are kept and a portion is missing. The profile shows about 330,000 clones, 80% to 90% of them singletons. This receptor was identified in a man between 18 and 35 years old in good health. The sequencing sample was made of memory CD8+ T cells sorted from blood. Subset reported: CD45RO+ cells pooled with CCR7-negative TemRA cells. The chain couples TRBV11-2 to TRBJ2-5; D is possibly TRBD1 or TRBD2 (6 bases each). CDR3 DNA sequence: TGTGCCAGCACCTATTCGGGGGCGGAGACCCAGTACTTC. Translation gives CASTYSGAETQYF. The full variable domain, in which reference TRBV11-2 and TRBJ2-5 provide the parts outside the CDR3, is EAGVAQSPRYKIIEKRQSVAFWCNPISGHATLYWYQQILGQGPKLLIQFQNNGVVDDSQLPKDRFSAERLKGVDSTLKIQPAKLEDSAVYLCASTYSGAETQYFGPGTRLLVL.